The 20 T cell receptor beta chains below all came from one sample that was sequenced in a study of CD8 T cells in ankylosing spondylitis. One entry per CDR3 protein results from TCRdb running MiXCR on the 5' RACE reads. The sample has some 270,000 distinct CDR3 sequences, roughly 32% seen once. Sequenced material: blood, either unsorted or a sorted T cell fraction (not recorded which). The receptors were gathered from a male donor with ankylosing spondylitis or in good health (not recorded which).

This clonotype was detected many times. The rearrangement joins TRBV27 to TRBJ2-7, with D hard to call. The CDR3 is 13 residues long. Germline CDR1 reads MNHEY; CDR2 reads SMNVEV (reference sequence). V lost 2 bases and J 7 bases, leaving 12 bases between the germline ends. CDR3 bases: TGTGCCAGCAGTTTAGGGGATACGGTGGAGCAGTACTTC. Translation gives CASSLGDTVEQYF.

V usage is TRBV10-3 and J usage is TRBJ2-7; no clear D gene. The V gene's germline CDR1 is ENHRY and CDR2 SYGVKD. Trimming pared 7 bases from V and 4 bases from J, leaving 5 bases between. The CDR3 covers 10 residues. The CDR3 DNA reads TGTGCCATCACCATATACGAGCAGTACTTC. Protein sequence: CAITIYEQYF.

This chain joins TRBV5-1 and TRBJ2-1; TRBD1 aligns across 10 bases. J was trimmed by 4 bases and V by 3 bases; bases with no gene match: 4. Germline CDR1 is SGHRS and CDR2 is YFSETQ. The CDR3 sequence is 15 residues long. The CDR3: CASSYRTGGYNEQFF. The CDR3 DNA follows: TGCGCCAGCAGCTACCGGACAGGGGGGTACAATGAGCAGTTCTTC.

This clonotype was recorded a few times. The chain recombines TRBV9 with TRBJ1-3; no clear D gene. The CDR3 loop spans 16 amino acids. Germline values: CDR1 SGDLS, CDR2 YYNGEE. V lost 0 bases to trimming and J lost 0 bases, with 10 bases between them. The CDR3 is CASSVGGVLSGNTIYF. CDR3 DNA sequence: TGTGCCAGCAGCGTAGGCGGGGTGCTCTCTGGAAACACCATATATTTT.

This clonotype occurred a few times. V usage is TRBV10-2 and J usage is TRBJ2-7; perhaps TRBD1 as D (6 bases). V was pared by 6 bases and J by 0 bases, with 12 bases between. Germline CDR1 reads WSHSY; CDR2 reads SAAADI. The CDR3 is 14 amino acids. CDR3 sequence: CASREDRTSYEQYF. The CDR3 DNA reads TGCGCCAGCAGAGAGGACAGAACCTCCTACGAGCAGTACTTC.

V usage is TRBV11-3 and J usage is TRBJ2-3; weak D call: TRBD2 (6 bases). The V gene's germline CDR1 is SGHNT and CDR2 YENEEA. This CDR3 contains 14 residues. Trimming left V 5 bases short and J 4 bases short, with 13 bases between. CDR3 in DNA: TGTGCCAGCAGCGCCGGGGGTTTGGCAGATACGCAGTATTTT. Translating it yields CASSAGGLADTQYF.

The CDR3 DNA follows: TGTGCCAGCAGCTCCTCTAGCGGGGGGGCCGGGGAGCTGTTTTTT. Translation gives CASSSSSGGAGELFF. The chain combines TRBV7-3 with TRBJ2-2, with 12 positions matching TRBD2. V dropped 4 bases and J dropped 6; count of bases not matched to a gene: 3. Germline-derived CDR1 and CDR2 are SGHTA and FQGTGA. The length of the CDR3 is 15 residues.

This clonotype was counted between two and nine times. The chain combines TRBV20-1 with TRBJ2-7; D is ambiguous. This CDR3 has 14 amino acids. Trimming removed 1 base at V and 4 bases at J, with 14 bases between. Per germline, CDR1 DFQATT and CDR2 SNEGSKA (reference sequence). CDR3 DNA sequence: TGCAGTGCTAGAGGGCCAACCTGGGCGTACGAGCAGTACTTC. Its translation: CSARGPTWAYEQYF.

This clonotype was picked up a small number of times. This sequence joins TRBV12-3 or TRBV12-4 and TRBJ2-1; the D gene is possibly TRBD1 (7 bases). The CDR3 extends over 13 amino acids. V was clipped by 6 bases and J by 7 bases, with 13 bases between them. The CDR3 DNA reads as TGTGCCAGCAGCTCGCCAGGGGGGAATGAGCAGTTCTTC. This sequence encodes CASSSPGGNEQFF.

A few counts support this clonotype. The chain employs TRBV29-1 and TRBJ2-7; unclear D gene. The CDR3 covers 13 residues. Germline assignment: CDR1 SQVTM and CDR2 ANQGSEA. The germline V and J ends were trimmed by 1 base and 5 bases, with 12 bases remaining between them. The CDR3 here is CSVEGLTEDEQYF. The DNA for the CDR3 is TGCAGCGTTGAAGGGCTCACAGAAGACGAGCAGTACTTC.

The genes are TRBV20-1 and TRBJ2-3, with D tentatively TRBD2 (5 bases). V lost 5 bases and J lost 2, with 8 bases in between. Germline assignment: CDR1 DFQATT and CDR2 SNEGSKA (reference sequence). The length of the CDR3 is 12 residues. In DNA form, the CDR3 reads TGCAGTGCTGGACTCAACACAGATACGCAGTATTTT. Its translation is CSAGLNTDTQYF.

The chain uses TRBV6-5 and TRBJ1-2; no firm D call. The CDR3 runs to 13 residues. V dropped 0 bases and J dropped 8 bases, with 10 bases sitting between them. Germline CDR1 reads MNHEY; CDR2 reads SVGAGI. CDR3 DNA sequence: TGTGCCAGCAGTTACTCCCGGGCAGCGGGCTACACCTTC. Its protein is CASSYSRAAGYTF.

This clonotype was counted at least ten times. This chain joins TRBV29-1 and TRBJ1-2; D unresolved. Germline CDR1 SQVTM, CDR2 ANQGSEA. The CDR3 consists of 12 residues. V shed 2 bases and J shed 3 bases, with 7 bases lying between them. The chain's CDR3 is CSVETDYYGYTF. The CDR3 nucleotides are TGCAGCGTTGAAACTGATTACTATGGCTACACCTTC.

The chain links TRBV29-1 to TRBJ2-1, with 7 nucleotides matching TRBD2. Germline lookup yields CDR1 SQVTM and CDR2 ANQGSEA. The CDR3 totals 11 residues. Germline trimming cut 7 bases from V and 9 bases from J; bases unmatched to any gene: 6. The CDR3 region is CSATSEPEQFF. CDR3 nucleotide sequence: TGCAGCGCCACTAGCGAGCCTGAGCAGTTCTTC.

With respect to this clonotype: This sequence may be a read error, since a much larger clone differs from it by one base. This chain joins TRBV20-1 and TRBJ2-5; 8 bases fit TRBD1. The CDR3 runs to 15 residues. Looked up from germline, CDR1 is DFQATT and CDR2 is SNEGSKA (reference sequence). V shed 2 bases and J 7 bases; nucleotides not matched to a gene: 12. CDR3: CSARRGSGGLATQYF. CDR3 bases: TGCAGTGCTAGACGGGGGTCAGGGGGCCTAGCGACCCAGTACTTC.

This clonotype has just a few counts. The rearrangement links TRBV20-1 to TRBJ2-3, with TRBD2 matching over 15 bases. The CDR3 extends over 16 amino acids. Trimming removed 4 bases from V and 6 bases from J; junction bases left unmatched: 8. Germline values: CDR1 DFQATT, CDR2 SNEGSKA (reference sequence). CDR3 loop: CSAKGLAGGPPDTQYF. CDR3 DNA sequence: TGCAGTGCTAAGGGACTAGCGGGGGGTCCTCCGGATACGCAGTATTTT.

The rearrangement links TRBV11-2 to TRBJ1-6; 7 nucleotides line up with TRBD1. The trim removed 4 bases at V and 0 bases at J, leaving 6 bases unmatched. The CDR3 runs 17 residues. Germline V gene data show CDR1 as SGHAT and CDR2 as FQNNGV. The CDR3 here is CASSSPGTASYNSPLHF. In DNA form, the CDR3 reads TGTGCCAGCAGCTCCCCCGGGACAGCCTCCTATAATTCACCCCTCCACTTT.

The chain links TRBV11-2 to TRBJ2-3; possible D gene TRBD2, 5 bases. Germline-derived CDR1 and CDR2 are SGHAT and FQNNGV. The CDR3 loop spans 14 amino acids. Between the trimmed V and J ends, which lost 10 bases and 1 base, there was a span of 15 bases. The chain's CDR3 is CATSRGRGTDTQYF. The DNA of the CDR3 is TGTGCCACCTCCCGGGGAAGGGGCACAGATACGCAGTATTTT.

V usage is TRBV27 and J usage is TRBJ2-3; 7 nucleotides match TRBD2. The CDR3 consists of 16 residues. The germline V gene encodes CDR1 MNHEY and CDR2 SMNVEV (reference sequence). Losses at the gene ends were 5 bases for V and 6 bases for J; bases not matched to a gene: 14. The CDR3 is CASSPNPGLQVDTQYF. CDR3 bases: TGTGCCAGCAGTCCCAACCCGGGACTACAAGTGGATACGCAGTATTTT.

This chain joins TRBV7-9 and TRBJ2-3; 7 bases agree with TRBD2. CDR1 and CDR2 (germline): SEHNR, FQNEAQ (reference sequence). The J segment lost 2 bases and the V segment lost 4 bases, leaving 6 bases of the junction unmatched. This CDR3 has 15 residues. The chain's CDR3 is CASSSGLGDTDTQYF. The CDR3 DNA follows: TGTGCCAGCAGCTCCGGACTAGGGGACACAGATACGCAGTATTTT.